This T cell receptor (beta chain) was documented in a study of T cell responses to AZD1222 COVID-19 vaccine. Findings and caveats of the study: Reportedly, close to half of spike-specific TCRs are directed against unmutated variant regions. Repertoires were sampled only after the peak T cell response. Spike was spanned by vaccine-associated CD4 TCRs, which were dominant at 160-218 and 743-854.

Using immunoSEQ multiplex PCR, the repertoire was profiled, and TCRdb retains in-frame clones only, with some absent. Of about 130,000 clones listed, approximately 92% are singletons. On this clone itself: Its antigen is undetermined.

Pooling of second doses given at about 4 or about 12 weeks was done. Sample: peripheral blood, taken 28 days after the second AZD1222 dose. The TCR sequence derives from an adult who received the AZD1222 COVID-19 vaccine.

CDR3 sequence: CASSQYGTSYEQYF. CDR3 bases: TGTGCCAGCAGCCAATACGGGACTTCATACGAGCAGTACTTC. The chain employs TRBV7-9 and TRBJ2-7; a weak D match, TRBD2 (6 bases). V shed 5 bases and J shed 4 bases, with 15 bases lying between them. Germline CDR1 and CDR2: SEHNR and FQNEAQ (reference sequence). The CDR3 runs 14 residues.